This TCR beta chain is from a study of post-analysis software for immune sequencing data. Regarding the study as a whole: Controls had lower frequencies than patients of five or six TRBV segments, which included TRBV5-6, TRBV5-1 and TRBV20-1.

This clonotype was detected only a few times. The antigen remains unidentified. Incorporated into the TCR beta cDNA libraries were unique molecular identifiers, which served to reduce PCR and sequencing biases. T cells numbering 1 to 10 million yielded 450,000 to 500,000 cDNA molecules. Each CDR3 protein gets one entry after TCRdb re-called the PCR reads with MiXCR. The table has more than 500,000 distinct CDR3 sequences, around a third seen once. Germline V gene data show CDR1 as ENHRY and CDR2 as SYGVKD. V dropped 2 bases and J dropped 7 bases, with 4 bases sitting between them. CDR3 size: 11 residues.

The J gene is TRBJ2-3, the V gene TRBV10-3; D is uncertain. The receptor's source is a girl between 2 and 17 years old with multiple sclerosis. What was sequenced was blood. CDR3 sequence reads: CAISETNTQYF. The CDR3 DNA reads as TGTGCCATCAGTGAGACAAATACGCAGTATTTT.